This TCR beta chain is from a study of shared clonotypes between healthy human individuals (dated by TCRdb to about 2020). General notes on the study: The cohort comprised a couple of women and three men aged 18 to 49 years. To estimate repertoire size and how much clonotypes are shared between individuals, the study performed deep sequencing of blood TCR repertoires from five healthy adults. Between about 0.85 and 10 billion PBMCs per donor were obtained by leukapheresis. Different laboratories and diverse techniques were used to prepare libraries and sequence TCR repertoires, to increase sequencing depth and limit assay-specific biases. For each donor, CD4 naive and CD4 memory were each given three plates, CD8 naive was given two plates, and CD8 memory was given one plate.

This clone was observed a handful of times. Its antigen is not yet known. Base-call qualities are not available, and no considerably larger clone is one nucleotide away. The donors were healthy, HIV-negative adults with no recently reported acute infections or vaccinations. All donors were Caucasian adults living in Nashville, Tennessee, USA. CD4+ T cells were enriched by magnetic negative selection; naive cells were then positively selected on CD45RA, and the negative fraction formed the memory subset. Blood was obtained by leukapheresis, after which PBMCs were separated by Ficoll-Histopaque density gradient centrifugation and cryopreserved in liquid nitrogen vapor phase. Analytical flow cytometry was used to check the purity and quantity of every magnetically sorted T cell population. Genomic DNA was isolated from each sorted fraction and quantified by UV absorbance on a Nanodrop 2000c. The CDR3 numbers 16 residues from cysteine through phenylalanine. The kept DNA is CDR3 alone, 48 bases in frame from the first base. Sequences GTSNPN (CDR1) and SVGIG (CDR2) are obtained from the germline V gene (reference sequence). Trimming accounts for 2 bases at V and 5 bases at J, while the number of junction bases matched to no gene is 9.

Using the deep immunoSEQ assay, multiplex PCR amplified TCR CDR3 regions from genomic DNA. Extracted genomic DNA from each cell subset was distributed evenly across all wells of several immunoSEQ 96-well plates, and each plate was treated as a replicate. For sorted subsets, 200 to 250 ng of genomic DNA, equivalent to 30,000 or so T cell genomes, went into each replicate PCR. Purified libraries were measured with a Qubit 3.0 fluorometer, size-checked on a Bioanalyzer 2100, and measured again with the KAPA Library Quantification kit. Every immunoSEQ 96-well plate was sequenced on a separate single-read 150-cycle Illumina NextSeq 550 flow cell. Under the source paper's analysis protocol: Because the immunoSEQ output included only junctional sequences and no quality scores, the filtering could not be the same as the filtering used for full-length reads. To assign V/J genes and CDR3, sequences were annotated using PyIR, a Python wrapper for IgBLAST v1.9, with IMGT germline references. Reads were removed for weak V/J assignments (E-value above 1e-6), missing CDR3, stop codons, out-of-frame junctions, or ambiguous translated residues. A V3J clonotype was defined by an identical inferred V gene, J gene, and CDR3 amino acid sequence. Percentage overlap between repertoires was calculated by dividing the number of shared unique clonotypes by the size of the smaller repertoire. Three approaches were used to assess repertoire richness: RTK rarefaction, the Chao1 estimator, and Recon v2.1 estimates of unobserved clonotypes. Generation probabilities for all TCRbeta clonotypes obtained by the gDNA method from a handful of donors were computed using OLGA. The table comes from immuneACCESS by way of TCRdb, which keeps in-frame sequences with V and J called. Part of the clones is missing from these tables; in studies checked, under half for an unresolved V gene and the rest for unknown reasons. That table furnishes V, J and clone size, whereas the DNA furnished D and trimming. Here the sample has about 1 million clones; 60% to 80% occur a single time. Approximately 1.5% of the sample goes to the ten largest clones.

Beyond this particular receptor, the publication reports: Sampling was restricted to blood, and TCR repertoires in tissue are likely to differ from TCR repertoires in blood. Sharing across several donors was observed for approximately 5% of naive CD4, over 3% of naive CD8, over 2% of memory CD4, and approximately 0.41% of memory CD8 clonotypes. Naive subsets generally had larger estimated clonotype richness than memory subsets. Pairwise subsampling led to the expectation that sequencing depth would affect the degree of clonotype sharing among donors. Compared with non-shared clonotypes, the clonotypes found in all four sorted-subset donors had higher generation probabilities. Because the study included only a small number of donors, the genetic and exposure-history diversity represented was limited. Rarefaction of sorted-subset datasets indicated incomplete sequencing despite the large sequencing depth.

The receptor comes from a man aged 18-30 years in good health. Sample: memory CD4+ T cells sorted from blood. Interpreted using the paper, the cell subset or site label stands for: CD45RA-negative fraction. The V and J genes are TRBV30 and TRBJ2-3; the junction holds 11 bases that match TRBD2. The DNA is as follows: TGTGCCTGGAGTCTTAAGGGTAGCGGGAGGGTAGATACGCAGTATTTT. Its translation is CAWSLKGSGRVDTQYF.